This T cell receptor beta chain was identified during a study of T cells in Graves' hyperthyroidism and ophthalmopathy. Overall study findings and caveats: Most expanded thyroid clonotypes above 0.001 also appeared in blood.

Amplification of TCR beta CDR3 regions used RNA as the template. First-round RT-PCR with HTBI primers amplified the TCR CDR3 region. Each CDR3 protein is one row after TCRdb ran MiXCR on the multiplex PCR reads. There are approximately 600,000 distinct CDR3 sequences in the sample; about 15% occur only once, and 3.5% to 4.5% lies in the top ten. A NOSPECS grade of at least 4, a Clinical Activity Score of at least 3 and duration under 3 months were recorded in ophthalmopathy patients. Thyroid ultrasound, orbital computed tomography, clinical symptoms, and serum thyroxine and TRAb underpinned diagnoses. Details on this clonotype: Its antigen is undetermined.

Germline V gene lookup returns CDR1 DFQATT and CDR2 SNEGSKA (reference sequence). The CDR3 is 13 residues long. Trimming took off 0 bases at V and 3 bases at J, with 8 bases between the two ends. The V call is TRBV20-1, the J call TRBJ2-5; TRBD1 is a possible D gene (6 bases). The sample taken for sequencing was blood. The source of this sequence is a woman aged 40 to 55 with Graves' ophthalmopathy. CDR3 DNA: TGCAGTGCTAGAGAGTGGACAGAAGAGACCCAGTACTTC. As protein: CSAREWTEETQYF.